The clone carrying this T cell receptor (beta chain) was picked up one time. Its antigen is not identified. Trimming shortened V by 3 bases and J by 3 bases, and 5 bases separated the two germline ends. CDR1 LGHNA and CDR2 YSLEER come from the germline V gene. CDR3 length: 12 residues. This record comes from a study of OX40 agonist ivuxolimab in advanced cancers. About the study: Patients were given ivuxolimab, an antibody that agonizes OX40 (CD134).

Overall study results and limits: Some nonresponders additionally presented with little normalized T-cell clonal expansion.

Sequencing used immunoSEQ multiplex PCR; TCRdb keeps in-frame clones, though not all of them. The sample lists approximately 45,000 clones; approximately 86% were seen once. The receptor was derived from an adult with an advanced solid tumor such as melanoma, head and neck, liver or kidney cancer. The specimen comprised CD4+ or CD8+ T cells sorted from blood, sampled in a trial of the OX40 agonist ivuxolimab. The chain recombines TRBV4-3 with TRBJ1-1; D ambiguous. The CDR3 region has the DNA TGCGCCAGCAGCCAGGGTGACACTGAAGCTTTCTTT. This sequence encodes CASSQGDTEAFF.